The 5 T cell receptor beta chains below all came from one sample that was sequenced in a study of control samples from healthy donors and cancer patients. The protocol was immunoSEQ multiplex PCR, while the TCRdb copy is restricted to in-frame clones and leaves out a portion. The table has some 140,000 clones, about 93% seen once. Specimen: PBMCs. Receptors originate from a man aged 60-69 years with colorectal cancer.

This chain connects TRBV6-4 to TRBJ1-2; tentative D call: TRBD1 (5 bases). With 0 bases removed from V and 2 bases from J, the gap between germline ends came to 7 bases. From germline, CDR1 is MRHNA and CDR2 SNTAGT. CDR3 length: 14 amino acids. CDR3 sequence reads: CASSDSEGNYGYTF. The CDR3 region has the DNA TGTGCCAGCAGTGACTCAGAGGGGAACTATGGCTACACCTTC.

V and J are TRBV5-6 and TRBJ1-2; D is perhaps TRBD1 (6 bases). The CDR3 covers 13 residues. Germline assignment: CDR1 SGHDT and CDR2 YYEEEE. V was pared by 4 bases and J by 4 bases, with 11 bases between. The CDR3 nucleotides are TGTGCCAGCAGCAAGGGGGGCATCTATGGCTACACCTTC. Translating it yields CASSKGGIYGYTF.

The chain has TRBV30 and TRBJ1-2, with 9 bases that match TRBD1. The CDR3 loop spans 15 amino acids. Germline V CDR1 and CDR2: GTSNPN, SVGIG (reference sequence). Trimming took 3 bases from V and 4 from J; bases not matched to a gene: 9. CDR3 sequence reads: CAWSPGTGRSYGYTF. The CDR3 nucleotides read TGTGCCTGGAGCCCAGGGACAGGGCGGAGCTATGGCTACACCTTC.

This chain links TRBV5-1 with TRBJ2-3; tentatively, D is TRBD1 (5 bases). Germline V gives CDR1 SGHRS, CDR2 YFSETQ. Trimming pared 3 bases from V and 0 bases from J, leaving 11 bases between. The CDR3 runs 15 residues. The CDR3: CASSSAGSSTDTQYF. In DNA, the CDR3 is TGCGCCAGCAGCTCCGCAGGGTCTAGCACAGATACGCAGTATTTT. Full variable domain (rest looked up from reference TRBV5-1 and TRBJ2-3): KAGVTQTPRYLIKTRGQQVTLSCSPISGHRSVSWYQQTPGQGLQFLFEYFSETQRNKGNFPGRFSGRQFSNSRSEMNVSTLELGDSALYLCASSSAGSSTDTQYFGPGTRLTVL.

The chain joins TRBV19 to TRBJ2-6; D is unclear. Germline V lookup: CDR1 LNHDA, CDR2 SQIVND (reference sequence). The CDR3 consists of 15 residues. Trimming left V 5 bases short and J 0 bases short, with 8 bases between. The CDR3 region has the DNA TGTGCCAGTAGTCGGCTCTACTCTGGGGCCAACGTCCTGACTTTC. Translating it yields CASSRLYSGANVLTF. The full variable domain, in which reference TRBV19 and TRBJ2-6 provide the parts outside the CDR3, is DGGITQSPKYLFRKEGQNVTLSCEQNLNHDAMYWYRQDPGQGLRLIYYSQIVNDFQKGDIAEGYSVSREKKESFPLTVTSAQKNPTAFYLCASSRLYSGANVLTFGAGSRLTVL.